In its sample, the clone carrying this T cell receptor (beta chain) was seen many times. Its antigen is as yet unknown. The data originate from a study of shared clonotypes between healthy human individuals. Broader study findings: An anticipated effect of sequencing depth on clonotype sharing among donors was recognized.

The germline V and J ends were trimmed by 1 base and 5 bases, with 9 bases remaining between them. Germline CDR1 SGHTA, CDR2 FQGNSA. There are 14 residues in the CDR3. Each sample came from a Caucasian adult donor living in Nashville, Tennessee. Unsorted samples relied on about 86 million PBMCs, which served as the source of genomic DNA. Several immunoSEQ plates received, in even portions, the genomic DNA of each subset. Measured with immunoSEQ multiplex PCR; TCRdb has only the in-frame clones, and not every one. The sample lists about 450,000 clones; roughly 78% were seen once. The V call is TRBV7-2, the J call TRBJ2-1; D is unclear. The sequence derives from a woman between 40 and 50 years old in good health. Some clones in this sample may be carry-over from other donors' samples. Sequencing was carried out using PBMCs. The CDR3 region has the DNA TGTGCCAGCAGCTTAGTATACGGTGACAATGAGCAGTTCTTC. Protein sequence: CASSLVYGDNEQFF.